This TCR beta chain was identified in a study of metastatic and nonmetastatic thyroid tumors. Whole-study context: Across peripheral blood and tumor or nodule tissue samples taken from malignant and benign thyroid patients, the repertoires were compared with one another. Study outcomes and limitations: It was reported that TCR beta diversity was significantly higher in malignant thyroid tumors than benign nodules, in blood and tumor.

Per the original data handling: Differences in CDR3 between clinicopathological groups were drawn on to build a classifier intended to discriminate distant-metastatic papillary thyroid cancer patients. TCRdb re-clonotyped the PCR reads through MiXCR. The V and J calls follow TCRdb's processing rather than the paper's. The table includes tens of thousands of clones, roughly 24% detected once. Each patient went into thyroid surgery without having received any treatment. About this clone itself: Its antigen remains unknown.

Germline V gene data show CDR1 as SGHVS and CDR2 as FQNEAQ. Trimming took 5 bases from V and 6 from J; bases not matched to a gene: 6. This CDR3 region has 15 residues. Source material: blood. The rearrangement uses TRBV7-8 and TRBJ2-1; 11 nucleotides agree with TRBD2. The receptor comes from a female donor with papillary thyroid cancer or a benign thyroid nodule (not recorded which). Some clones in this sample may be carry-over from other donors' samples. DNA of the CDR3: TGTGCCAGCAGCCGCCCCGGGACTAGCGGCAATGAGCAGTTCTTC. It translates to CASSRPGTSGNEQFF.